At least ten counts were recorded for the clone carrying this TCR beta chain. The sample originates from a study of Graves' ophthalmopathy and Graves' hyperthyroidism. V lost 4 bases and J 7 bases, leaving 16 bases between the germline ends. The CDR3 consists of 15 residues. Germline V CDR1 and CDR2: SEHNR, FQNEAQ (reference sequence). RNA transcripts were the source from which TCR beta CDR3 regions were amplified. The authors performed first-round RT-PCR with HTBI primers and then a second-round multiplex PCR. Each CDR3 protein gets one entry after TCRdb re-called the multiplex PCR reads with MiXCR. The sample lists hundreds of thousands of distinct CDR3 sequences, about 44% occurring once.

J is TRBJ1-4 and V is TRBV7-9; D is possibly TRBD1 (5 bases). Sequencing was performed on peripheral blood. The TCR sequence derives from an adult man with Graves' ophthalmopathy. The CDR3 region has the DNA TGTGCCAGCAGCTCTGGCGCAGTGAGGGGTGAAAAACTGTTTTTT. It yields the protein CASSSGAVRGEKLFF.